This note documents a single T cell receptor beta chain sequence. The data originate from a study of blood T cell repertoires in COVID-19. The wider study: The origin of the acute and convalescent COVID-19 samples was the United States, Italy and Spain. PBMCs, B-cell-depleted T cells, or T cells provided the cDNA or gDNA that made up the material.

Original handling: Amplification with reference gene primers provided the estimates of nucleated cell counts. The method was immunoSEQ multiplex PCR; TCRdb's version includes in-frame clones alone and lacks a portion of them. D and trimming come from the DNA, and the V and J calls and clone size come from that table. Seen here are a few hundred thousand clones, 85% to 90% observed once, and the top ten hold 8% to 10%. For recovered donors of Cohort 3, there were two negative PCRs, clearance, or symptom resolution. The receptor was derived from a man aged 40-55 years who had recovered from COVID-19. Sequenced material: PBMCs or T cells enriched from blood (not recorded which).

CDR3 protein: CASTEGTSAYQETQYF. The CDR3 region has the DNA TGCGCCAGCACTGAAGGGACTAGCGCGTATCAAGAGACCCAGTACTTC. The V call is TRBV10-1, the J call TRBJ2-5, with 10 bases fitting TRBD2. CDR1 and CDR2 (germline): WNHNN, SYGVQD (reference sequence). CDR3 length: 16 residues. V lost 7 bases, J lost 2 bases, and 10 bases stayed unmatched.